The sequence of this TCR beta chain was determined in a study of naive and memory T cell subsets. Overall study results and limits: Especially in CD8 cells, naive repertoires contained a few larger clonotypes, possibly CD45RA-re-expressing memory cells. From naive to CM, EM and EMRA, diversity decreased and Gini increased.

Points on this clonotype: Its target is unknown.

CDR3 length equals 15 residues. In germline, CDR1 is MNHNY, CDR2 SVGAGI (reference sequence). Trimming took 0 bases from V and 4 from J, leaving 9 bases between them. An equimolar mix of two oligonucleotides served as the beta constant-region primer for TRBC1 and TRBC2. Nested alpha and beta constant-region primers with the SP2 primer drove four PCR rounds on ligated cDNA. Each CDR3 protein is one row after TCRdb ran MiXCR on the UMI-ligation and nested PCR reads. The data show some 82,000 distinct CDR3 sequences, with approximately 10% seen just once and more than 0.11% held by the top ten. The receptor was derived from a human donor in good health. The sample was naive CD4+ T cells from blood. V and J are TRBV6-6 and TRBJ2-2, with D uncertain. Here the CDR3 DNA reads TGTGCCAGCAGTTACTCGAGTCAGATCACCGGGGAGCTGTTTTTT. Its protein product is CASSYSSQITGELFF.